The clone carrying this TCR beta chain has just a few counts. The antigen is unknown. This record belongs to a study of CD8+CD57+ T cells in acquired aplastic anemia. Study summary: Across the sorted CD4+ and CD8+ cells, DNA amounts averaged 3.2 ug.

Study-wide findings and caveats: Approximately 27 CD8+ CDR3 sequences occurred in both the patients and the controls.

Genomic DNA, serving as template, underwent TCR beta VDJ and CDR3 profiling. One entry per CDR3 protein, called by TCRdb with MiXCR from the reads. In the table there are about 160,000 distinct CDR3 sequences, roughly 48% of which are singletons. Previously, flow cytometry had revealed CD8+CD57+ cell expansion in the patients chosen for sequencing. Each patient had severe acquired aplastic anemia. Patients had not yet gotten any therapy when their blood was taken for sampling. Unmatched junction bases numbered 9, after V lost 4 bases and J lost 6 bases. The CDR3 consists of 13 residues. Germline V CDR1 and CDR2: SQVTM, ANQGSEA.

This TCR was recovered from a human donor with aplastic anemia. The genes are TRBV29-1 and TRBJ2-7, with 7 bases aligning to TRBD1. The sample taken for sequencing was sorted CD4+, CD8+, or CD8+CD57+ T cells (not recorded which) from PBMCs. The CDR3 bases are TGCAGCGTTGTCGACAGGGCCGCATTCGAGCAGTACTTC. This translates into CSVVDRAAFEQYF.